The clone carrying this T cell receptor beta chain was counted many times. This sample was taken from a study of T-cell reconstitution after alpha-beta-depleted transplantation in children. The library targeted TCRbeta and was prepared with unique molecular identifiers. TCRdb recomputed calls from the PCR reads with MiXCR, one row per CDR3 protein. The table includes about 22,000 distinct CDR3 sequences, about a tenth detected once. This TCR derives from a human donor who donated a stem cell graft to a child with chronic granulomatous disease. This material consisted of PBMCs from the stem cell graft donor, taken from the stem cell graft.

The CDR3 bases are TGTGCCAGCAGCTTAACGGGAAGGGCGGTACTCTCTGGAAACACCATATATTTT. Translation gives CASSLTGRAVLSGNTIYF. This rearrangement joins TRBV7-3 to TRBJ1-3; D gene uncertain. The CDR3 sequence is 18 residues long. V gave up 0 bases and J gave up 0 bases, with 15 bases separating them. Germline CDR1 reads SGHTA; CDR2 reads FQGTGA. Looking up the rest from reference TRBV7-3 and TRBJ1-3 gives the full variable domain: GAGVSQTPSNKVTEKGKYVELRCDPISGHTALYWYRQSLGQGPEFLIYFQGTGAADDSGLPNDRFFAVRPEGSVSTLKIQRTERGDSAVYLCASSLTGRAVLSGNTIYFGEGSWLTVV.